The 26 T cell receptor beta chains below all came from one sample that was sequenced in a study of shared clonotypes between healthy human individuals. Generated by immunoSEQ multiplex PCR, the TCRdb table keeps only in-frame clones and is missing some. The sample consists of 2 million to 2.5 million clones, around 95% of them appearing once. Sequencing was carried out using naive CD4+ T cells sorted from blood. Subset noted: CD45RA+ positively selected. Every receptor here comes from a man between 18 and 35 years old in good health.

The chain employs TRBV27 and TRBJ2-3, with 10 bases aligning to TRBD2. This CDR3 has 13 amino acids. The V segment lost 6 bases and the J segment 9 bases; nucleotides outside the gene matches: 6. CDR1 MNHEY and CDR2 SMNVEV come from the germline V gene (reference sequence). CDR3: CASSLAGEATQYF. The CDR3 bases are TGTGCCAGCAGCCTAGCGGGAGAGGCCACGCAGTATTTT.

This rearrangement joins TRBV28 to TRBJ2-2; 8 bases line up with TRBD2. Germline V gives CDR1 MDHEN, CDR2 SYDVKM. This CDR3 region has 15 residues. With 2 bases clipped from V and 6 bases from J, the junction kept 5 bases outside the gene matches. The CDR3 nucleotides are TGTGCCAGCAGTTTACCGGGACTAGATGCCGGGGAGCTGTTTTTT. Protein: CASSLPGLDAGELFF.

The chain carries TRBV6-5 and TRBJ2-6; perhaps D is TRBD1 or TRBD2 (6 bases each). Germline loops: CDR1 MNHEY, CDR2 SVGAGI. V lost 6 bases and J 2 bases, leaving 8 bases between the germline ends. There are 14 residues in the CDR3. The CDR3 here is CASRGGPGANVLTF. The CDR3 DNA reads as TGTGCCAGCAGGGGGGGCCCTGGGGCCAACGTCCTGACTTTC.

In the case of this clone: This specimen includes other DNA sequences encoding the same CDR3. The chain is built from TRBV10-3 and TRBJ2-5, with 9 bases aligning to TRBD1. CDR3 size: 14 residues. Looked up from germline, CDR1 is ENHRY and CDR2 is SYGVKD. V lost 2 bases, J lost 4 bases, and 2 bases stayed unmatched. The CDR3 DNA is TGTGCCATCAGTGAGACAGGGGGCGGAGAGACCCAGTACTTC. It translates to CAISETGGGETQYF.

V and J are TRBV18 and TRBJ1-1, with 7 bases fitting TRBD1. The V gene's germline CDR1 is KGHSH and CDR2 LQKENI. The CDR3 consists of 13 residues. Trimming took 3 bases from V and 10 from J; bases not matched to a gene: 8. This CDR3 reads CASSPYRGDGAFF. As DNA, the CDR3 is TGTGCCAGCTCACCGTACAGGGGAGACGGAGCTTTCTTT. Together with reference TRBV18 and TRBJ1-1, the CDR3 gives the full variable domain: NAGVMQNPRHLVRRRGQEARLRCSPMKGHSHVYWYRQLPEEGLKFMVYLQKENIIDESGMPKERFSAEFPKEGPSILRIQQVVRGDSAAYFCASSPYRGDGAFFGQGTRLTVV.

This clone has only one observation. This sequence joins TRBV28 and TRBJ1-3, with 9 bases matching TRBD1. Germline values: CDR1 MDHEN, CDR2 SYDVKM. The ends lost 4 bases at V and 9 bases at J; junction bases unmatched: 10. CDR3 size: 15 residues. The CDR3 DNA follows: TGTGCCAGCAGTTCCGAGGGACAGGGCTTACTCACCATATATTTT. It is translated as CASSSEGQGLLTIYF.

CDR3 loop: CASSQGGQQANYGYTF. In DNA form, the CDR3 reads TGTGCCAGCAGCCAAGGGGGACAGCAAGCTAACTATGGCTACACCTTC. This chain links TRBV14 with TRBJ1-2, with TRBD1 matching 7 bases. CDR3 length: 16 residues. Trimming took 1 base from V and 0 from J; bases not matched to a gene: 5. The germline gives CDR1 SGHDN, CDR2 FVKESK.

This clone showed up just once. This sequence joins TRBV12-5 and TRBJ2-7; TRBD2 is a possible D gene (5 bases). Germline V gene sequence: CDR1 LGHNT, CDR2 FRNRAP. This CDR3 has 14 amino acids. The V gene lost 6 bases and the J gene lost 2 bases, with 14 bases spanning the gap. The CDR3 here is CASGPASAAYEQYF. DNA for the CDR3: TGTGCTAGTGGGCCAGCCTCAGCGGCCTACGAGCAGTACTTC.

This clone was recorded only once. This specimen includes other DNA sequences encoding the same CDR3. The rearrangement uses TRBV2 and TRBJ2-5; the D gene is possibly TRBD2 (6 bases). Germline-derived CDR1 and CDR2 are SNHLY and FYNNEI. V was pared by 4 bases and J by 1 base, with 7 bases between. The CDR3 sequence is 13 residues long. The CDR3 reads CASSGGGQETQYF. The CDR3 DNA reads TGTGCCAGCAGTGGGGGAGGCCAAGAGACCCAGTACTTC.

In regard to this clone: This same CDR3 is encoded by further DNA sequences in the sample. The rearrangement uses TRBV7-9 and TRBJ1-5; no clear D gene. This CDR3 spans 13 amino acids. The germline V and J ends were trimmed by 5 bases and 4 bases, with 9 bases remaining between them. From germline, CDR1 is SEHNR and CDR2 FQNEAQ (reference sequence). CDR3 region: CASSPTGNQPQHF. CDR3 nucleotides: TGTGCCAGCAGCCCGACCGGGAATCAGCCCCAGCATTTT.

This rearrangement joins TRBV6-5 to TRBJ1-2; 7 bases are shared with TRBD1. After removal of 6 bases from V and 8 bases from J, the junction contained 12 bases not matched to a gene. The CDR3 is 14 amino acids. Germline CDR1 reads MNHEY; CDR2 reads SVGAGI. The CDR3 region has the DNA TGTGCCAGCAGGGGAGGGGGCTATTCGGAAGGCTACACCTTC. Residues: CASRGGGYSEGYTF.

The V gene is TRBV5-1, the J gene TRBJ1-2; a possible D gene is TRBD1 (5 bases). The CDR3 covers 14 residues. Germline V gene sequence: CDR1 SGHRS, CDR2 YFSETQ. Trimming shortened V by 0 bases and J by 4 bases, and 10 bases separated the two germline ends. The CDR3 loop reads CASSLGAGLYGYTF. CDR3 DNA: TGCGCCAGCAGCTTGGGGGCAGGGCTCTATGGCTACACCTTC.

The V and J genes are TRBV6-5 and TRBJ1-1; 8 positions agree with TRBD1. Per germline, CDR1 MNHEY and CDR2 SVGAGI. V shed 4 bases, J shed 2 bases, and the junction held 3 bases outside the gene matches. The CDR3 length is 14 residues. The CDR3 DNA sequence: TGTGCCAGCAGTTTGGGACAGGAAAACACTGAAGCTTTCTTT. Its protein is CASSLGQENTEAFF.

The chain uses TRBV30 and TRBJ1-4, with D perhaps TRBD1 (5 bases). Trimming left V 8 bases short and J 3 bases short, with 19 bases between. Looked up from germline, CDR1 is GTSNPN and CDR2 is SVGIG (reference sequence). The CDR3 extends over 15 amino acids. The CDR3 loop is CAVGQIRAANEKLFF. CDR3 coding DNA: TGTGCCGTGGGGCAGATTAGGGCGGCTAATGAAAAACTGTTTTTT. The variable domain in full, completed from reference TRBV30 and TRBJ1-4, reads SQTIHQWPATLVQPVGSPLSLECTVEGTSNPNLYWYRQAAGRGLQLLFYSVGIGQISSEVPQNLSASRPQDRQFILSSKKLLLSDSGFYLCAVGQIRAANEKLFFGSGTQLSVL.

Here the CDR3 reads CASSFGGTVNTEAFF. For the CDR3, the DNA is TGTGCCAGCAGCTTTGGAGGGACGGTGAACACTGAAGCTTTCTTT. The chain recombines TRBV7-9 with TRBJ1-1; D is possibly TRBD1 (5 bases). The ends were cut back, 3 bases at V and 0 bases at J, with 11 bases in the middle. The CDR3 is 15 amino acids. Germline CDR1 reads SEHNR; CDR2 reads FQNEAQ (reference sequence).

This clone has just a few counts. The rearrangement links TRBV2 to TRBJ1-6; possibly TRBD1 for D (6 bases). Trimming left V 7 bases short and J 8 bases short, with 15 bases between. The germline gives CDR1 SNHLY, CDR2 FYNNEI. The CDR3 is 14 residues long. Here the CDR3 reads CASNTDRTYSPLHF. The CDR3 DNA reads TGTGCCAGCAATACCGACAGGACATATTCACCCCTCCACTTT.

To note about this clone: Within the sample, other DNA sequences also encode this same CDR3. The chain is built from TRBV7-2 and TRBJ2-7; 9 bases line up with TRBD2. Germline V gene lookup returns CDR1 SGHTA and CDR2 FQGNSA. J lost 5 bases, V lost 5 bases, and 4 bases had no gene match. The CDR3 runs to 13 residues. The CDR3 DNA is TGTGCCAGCAGCCCTGGACTAGCGAACGAGCAGTACTTC. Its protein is CASSPGLANEQYF.

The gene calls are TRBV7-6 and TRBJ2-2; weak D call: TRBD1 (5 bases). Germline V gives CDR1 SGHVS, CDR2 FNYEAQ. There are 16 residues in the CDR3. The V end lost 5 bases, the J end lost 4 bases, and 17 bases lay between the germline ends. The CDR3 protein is CASSPQGQGFTGELFF. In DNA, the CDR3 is TGTGCCAGCAGCCCACAAGGGCAGGGCTTCACCGGGGAGCTGTTTTTT.

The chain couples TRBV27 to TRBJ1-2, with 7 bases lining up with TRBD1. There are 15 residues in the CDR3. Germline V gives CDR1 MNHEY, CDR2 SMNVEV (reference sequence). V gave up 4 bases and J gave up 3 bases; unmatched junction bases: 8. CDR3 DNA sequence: TGTGCCAGCAGTTCCTCGACAGGGCCTTACTATGGCTACACCTTC. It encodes CASSSSTGPYYGYTF.

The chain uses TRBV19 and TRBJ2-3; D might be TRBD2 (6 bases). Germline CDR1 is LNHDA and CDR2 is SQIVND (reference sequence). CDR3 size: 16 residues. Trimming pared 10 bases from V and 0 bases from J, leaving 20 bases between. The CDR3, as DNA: TGTGCCACATATCCTCGGCTAGCGTCTAGCACAGATACGCAGTATTTT. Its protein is CATYPRLASSTDTQYF.

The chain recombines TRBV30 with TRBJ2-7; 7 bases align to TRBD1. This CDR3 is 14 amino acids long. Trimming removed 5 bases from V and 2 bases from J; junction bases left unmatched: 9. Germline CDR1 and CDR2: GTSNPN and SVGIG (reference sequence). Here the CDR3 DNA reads TGTGCCTGGGGGGGACAGTCCCTTCCCTACGAGCAGTACTTC. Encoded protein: CAWGGQSLPYEQYF. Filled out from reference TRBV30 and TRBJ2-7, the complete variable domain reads SQTIHQWPATLVQPVGSPLSLECTVEGTSNPNLYWYRQAAGRGLQLLFYSVGIGQISSEVPQNLSASRPQDRQFILSSKKLLLSDSGFYLCAWGGQSLPYEQYFGPGTRLTVT.

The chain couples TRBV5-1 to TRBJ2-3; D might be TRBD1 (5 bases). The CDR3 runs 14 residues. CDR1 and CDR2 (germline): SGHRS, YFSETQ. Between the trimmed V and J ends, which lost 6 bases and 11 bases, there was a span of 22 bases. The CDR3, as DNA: TGCGCCAGCAACAAAGACTCAGGGCGCGAGATGCAGTATTTT. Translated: CASNKDSGREMQYF.

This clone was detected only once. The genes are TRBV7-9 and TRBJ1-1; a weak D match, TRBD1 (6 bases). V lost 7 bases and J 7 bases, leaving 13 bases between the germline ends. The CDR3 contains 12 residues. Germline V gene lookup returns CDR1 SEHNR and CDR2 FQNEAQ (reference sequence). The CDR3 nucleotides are TGTGCCAGCACCTCCGGGGGCTTTGAAGCTTTCTTT. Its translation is CASTSGGFEAFF.

CDR3 sequence reads: CASSQGTGGQPQHF. The CDR3 DNA is TGTGCCAGCTCACAAGGGACAGGGGGCCAGCCCCAGCATTTT. This chain uses TRBV18 with TRBJ1-5; 12 bases agree with TRBD1. Germline values: CDR1 KGHSH, CDR2 LQKENI. J was trimmed by 7 bases and V by 4 bases; bases with no gene match: 2. The CDR3 spans 14 residues. The variable domain in full, with the rest retrieved from reference TRBV18 and TRBJ1-5, is NAGVMQNPRHLVRRRGQEARLRCSPMKGHSHVYWYRQLPEEGLKFMVYLQKENIIDESGMPKERFSAEFPKEGPSILRIQQVVRGDSAAYFCASSQGTGGQPQHFGDGTRLSIL.

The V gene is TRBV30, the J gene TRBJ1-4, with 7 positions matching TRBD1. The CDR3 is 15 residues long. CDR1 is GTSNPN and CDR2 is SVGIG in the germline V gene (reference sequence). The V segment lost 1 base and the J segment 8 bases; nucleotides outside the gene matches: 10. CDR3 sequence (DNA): TGTGCCTGGAGTGGACAGTTAACCAGGGGGGAAAAACTGTTTTTT. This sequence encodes CAWSGQLTRGEKLFF.

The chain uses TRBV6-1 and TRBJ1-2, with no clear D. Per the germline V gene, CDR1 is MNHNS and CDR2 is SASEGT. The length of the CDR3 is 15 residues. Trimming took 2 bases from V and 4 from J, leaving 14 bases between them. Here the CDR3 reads CASSEYYTSSYGYTF. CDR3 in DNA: TGTGCCAGCAGTGAATATTACACTTCCTCCTATGGCTACACCTTC.